Below, 21 T cell receptor beta chains from the same sample are listed, as sequenced in a study of CD8 T cells in ankylosing spondylitis. For these TCRs, the target antigens are not known. TCRdb re-called the 5' RACE reads through MiXCR, storing one row per CDR3 protein. This table holds 670,000 or so distinct CDR3 sequences, around 20% found once. Whole-study results and caveats: Apparently characteristic of ankylosing spondylitis blood was a TCR beta motif (eight highly homologous variants).

Sample: blood, either unsorted or a sorted T cell fraction (not recorded which). These receptors came from a male donor with ankylosing spondylitis.

The rearrangement joins TRBV12-3 or TRBV12-4 to TRBJ2-2; the D call may be TRBD1 or TRBD2 (5 bases each). The CDR3 length is 16 residues. With 0 bases removed from V and 4 bases from J, the gap between germline ends came to 12 bases. The CDR3 reads CASSLAGTTLTGELFF. CDR3 sequence (DNA): TGTGCCAGCAGTTTAGCAGGGACCACCCTCACCGGGGAGCTGTTTTTT.

This chain's CDR3 is CSAVPSPLHF. Here the CDR3 DNA reads TGCAGTGCCGTCCCCTCACCCCTCCACTTT. The rearrangement uses TRBV20-1 and TRBJ1-6; D ambiguous. Trimming removed 6 bases at V and 10 bases at J, with 7 bases between. The CDR3 is 10 amino acids. CDR1 and CDR2 (germline): DFQATT, SNEGSKA (reference sequence).

Ten or more counts support this clonotype. This chain joins TRBV5-1 and TRBJ2-1; no clear D gene. The CDR3 is 14 amino acids. CDR1 SGHRS and CDR2 YFSETQ come from the germline V gene. Trimming shortened V by 4 bases and J by 0 bases, and 8 bases separated the two germline ends. The CDR3 coding sequence is TGCGCCAGCAGCCAACTTAGCTCCTACAATGAGCAGTTCTTC. It encodes CASSQLSSYNEQFF.

This chain uses TRBV25-1 with TRBJ2-7; TRBD2 aligns across 7 bases. J gave up 5 bases and V 0 bases, and 4 bases lay outside the gene matches. There are 14 residues in the CDR3. Germline CDR1 is MGHDK and CDR2 is SYGVNS. CDR3 region: CASSEYGGEHEQYF. The CDR3 bases are TGTGCCAGCAGTGAATATGGGGGGGAACACGAGCAGTACTTC.

V and J are TRBV7-9 and TRBJ1-1; D not resolved. The CDR3 runs 13 residues. V gave up 0 bases and J gave up 6 bases, with 8 bases separating them. CDR1 is SEHNR, CDR2 FQNEAQ, per germline (reference sequence). CDR3 protein: CASSLAEFPEAFF. The DNA for the CDR3 is TGTGCCAGCAGCTTAGCGGAGTTTCCTGAAGCTTTCTTT.

This clonotype turned up a few times. The genes are TRBV12-3 or TRBV12-4 and TRBJ2-3, with TRBD1 as a possible D gene (6 bases). The CDR3 loop spans 17 amino acids. Trimming shortened V by 5 bases and J by 2 bases, and 20 bases separated the two germline ends. Written as DNA, the CDR3 is TGTGCCAGCAGTCTTCGGGGAGAGGGGGTCCACACAGATACGCAGTATTTT. It translates to CASSLRGEGVHTDTQYF.

This clonotype was recorded at least ten times. This chain uses TRBV29-1 with TRBJ1-2; 11 bases map to TRBD1. The V segment lost 3 bases and the J segment 6 bases; nucleotides outside the gene matches: 3. The CDR3 runs 13 residues. CDR1 SQVTM and CDR2 ANQGSEA come from the germline V gene. For the CDR3, the DNA is TGCAGCGTTGAGTGGGACAGGGGGAATGGCTACACCTTC. As protein: CSVEWDRGNGYTF.

V gene TRBV9 combines with J gene TRBJ2-5, with 12 bases that match TRBD2. The germline CDR1 and CDR2 sequences are SGDLS and YYNGEE. The CDR3 is 15 amino acids. The V and J ends lost 3 bases and 5 bases, in that order; junction bases with no gene match: 5. The CDR3 reads CASSATSGRPETQYF. The CDR3 DNA sequence: TGTGCCAGCAGCGCGACTAGCGGGAGACCGGAGACCCAGTACTTC.

The chain employs TRBV11-2 and TRBJ2-3; D remains ambiguous. Between the trimmed V and J ends, which lost 6 bases and 4 bases, there was a span of 11 bases. This CDR3 region has 13 residues. The V gene's germline CDR1 is SGHAT and CDR2 FQNNGV. CDR3 amino acids: CASSKDSPDTQYF. CDR3 nucleotides: TGTGCCAGCAGTAAAGACTCGCCAGATACGCAGTATTTT.

This clonotype came up a few times. This chain links TRBV7-6 with TRBJ2-7; TRBD1 matches 7 bases. V lost 5 bases and J lost 4; bases outside the gene matches: 8. Germline CDR1 SGHVS, CDR2 FNYEAQ. This CDR3 is 14 amino acids long. The CDR3 loop reads CASSDRDSDYEQYF. The CDR3 DNA is TGTGCCAGCAGCGACCGGGACAGCGATTACGAGCAGTACTTC. The full variable domain, in which reference TRBV7-6 and TRBJ2-7 provide the parts outside the CDR3, is GAGVSQSPRYKVTKRGQDVALRCDPISGHVSLYWYRQALGQGPEFLTYFNYEAQQDKSGLPNDRFSAERPEGSISTLTIQRTEQRDSAMYRCASSDRDSDYEQYFGPGTRLTVT.

The rearrangement links TRBV6-5 to TRBJ2-1, with TRBD2 matching over 11 bases. The CDR3 sequence is 16 residues long. The germline V gene encodes CDR1 MNHEY and CDR2 SVGAGI. V shed 0 bases, J shed 6 bases, and the junction held 4 bases outside the gene matches. The CDR3 protein is CASSYSIAGGRNEQFF. For the CDR3, the DNA is TGTGCCAGCAGTTACTCGATAGCGGGAGGGCGCAATGAGCAGTTCTTC.

This clonotype came up once. The chain joins TRBV20-1 to TRBJ1-5; 7 positions agree with TRBD1. The CDR3 covers 15 residues. From germline, CDR1 is DFQATT and CDR2 SNEGSKA (reference sequence). The V segment lost 5 bases and the J segment 3 bases; nucleotides outside the gene matches: 10. The CDR3 loop is CSARPGQQPNQPQHF. DNA of the CDR3: TGCAGTGCTCGACCGGGACAGCAACCCAATCAGCCCCAGCATTTT.

The chain employs TRBV5-1 and TRBJ2-1; the D gene is possibly TRBD2 (6 bases). The CDR3 contains 17 residues. Trimming removed 2 bases at V and 4 bases at J, with 19 bases between. Germline loops: CDR1 SGHRS, CDR2 YFSETQ. The CDR3 DNA is TGCGCCAGCAGCTTAGGGGATATCTCTAGCGCGTACAATGAGCAGTTCTTC. This encodes CASSLGDISSAYNEQFF.

The chain employs TRBV29-1 and TRBJ2-3; TRBD1 matches at 10 bases. V was pared by 7 bases and J by 6 bases, with 4 bases of the junction left unmatched. Per the germline V gene, CDR1 is SQVTM and CDR2 is ANQGSEA. The CDR3 spans 12 residues. The CDR3: CSGGTGEDTQYF. The CDR3 DNA sequence: TGCAGCGGGGGGACAGGGGAGGATACGCAGTATTTT.

The V and J genes are TRBV7-9 and TRBJ1-5, with 7 bases matching TRBD1. J was trimmed by 7 bases and V by 5 bases; bases with no gene match: 11. The CDR3 contains 15 residues. The V gene's germline CDR1 is SEHNR and CDR2 FQNEAQ (reference sequence). The CDR3 reads CASSHPDREGQPQHF. CDR3 nucleotide sequence: TGTGCCAGCAGCCACCCAGACAGGGAGGGACAGCCCCAGCATTTT.

This clonotype was seen a few times. The chain has TRBV20-1 and TRBJ2-7; 14 positions match TRBD2. V was clipped by 3 bases and J by 3 bases; unmatched bases: 13. The CDR3 is 18 amino acids. Germline lookup yields CDR1 DFQATT and CDR2 SNEGSKA (reference sequence). The CDR3 nucleotides read TGCAGTGCTAGGTCCGTGGGACTAGCGGGAGACTATATCTACGAGCAGTACTTC. Amino acids: CSARSVGLAGDYIYEQYF.

Only a few counts were recorded for this clonotype. CDR3 DNA: TGCGCCAGCAGCTTGGTTCAGGGGGGATTCGAGCAGTACTTC. Amino acid sequence: CASSLVQGGFEQYF. This chain uses TRBV5-1 with TRBJ2-7, with a possible D match to TRBD1 (7 bases). CDR3 size: 14 residues. The germline V and J ends were trimmed by 0 bases and 6 bases, with 13 bases remaining between them. The germline V gene has CDR1 SGHRS and CDR2 YFSETQ.

This clonotype was observed a few times. This chain links TRBV20-1 with TRBJ2-7; 7 nucleotides match TRBD2. The CDR3 runs 14 residues. Germline assignment: CDR1 DFQATT and CDR2 SNEGSKA (reference sequence). The V segment lost 0 bases and the J segment 0 bases; nucleotides outside the gene matches: 2. CDR3 sequence (DNA): TGCAGTGCTAGAGAGCGGGGGAGCTCCTACGAGCAGTACTTC. This sequence encodes CSARERGSSYEQYF.

In its sample, this clonotype was seen a few times. The chain joins TRBV27 to TRBJ1-2, with 9 bases aligning to TRBD1. The CDR3 totals 14 residues. The trim removed 8 bases at V and 7 bases at J, leaving 11 bases unmatched. Germline V gene sequence: CDR1 MNHEY, CDR2 SMNVEV (reference sequence). CDR3 coding DNA: TGTGCCAGCGGGTCGACACAGGGGGCGGTTGGCTACACCTTC. This encodes CASGSTQGAVGYTF.

The chain joins TRBV6-5 to TRBJ1-6, with D unclear. V was trimmed by 2 bases and J by 5 bases, leaving 7 bases between them. The CDR3 extends over 14 amino acids. The germline V gene has CDR1 MNHEY and CDR2 SVGAGI. The CDR3 spells CASSYGGHNSPLHF. The CDR3 nucleotides are TGTGCCAGCAGTTACGGCGGACATAATTCACCCCTCCACTTT.

This clonotype has only a few counts. The CDR3 here is CASRGFGDYEQYF. In DNA, the CDR3 is TGTGCCAGCAGGGGGTTTGGAGACTACGAGCAGTACTTC. The gene calls are TRBV27 and TRBJ2-7, with D unresolved. The CDR3 has 13 amino acids. The V end lost 6 bases, the J end lost 3 bases, and 12 bases lay between the germline ends. The V gene's germline CDR1 is MNHEY and CDR2 SMNVEV (reference sequence).